These 4 T cell receptor beta chains came from one sample sequenced in a study of CD8+ T cells in alopecia areata. Extracted RNA was reverse transcribed into cDNA, the sequencing template. Sequenced by immunoSEQ multiplex PCR; TCRdb stores in-frame clones only, minus some. Here the sample spans about 74,000 clones, 25% to 30% being singletons. The treatment here: oral pan-JAK inhibitor, 5-10 mg twice daily. The starting material was CD8+ T cells sorted from blood, obtained at week 4, from a patient treated with tofacitinib. The receptors were gathered from a human donor with alopecia areata.

The V call is TRBV7-2, the J call TRBJ2-1; D may match TRBD1 or TRBD2 (5 bases each). Trimming removed 5 bases from V and 9 bases from J, with 14 bases in between. Germline-derived CDR1 and CDR2 are SGHTA and FQGNSA. The CDR3 consists of 13 residues. The CDR3 DNA follows: TGTGCCAGCAGCCGGGACGAAGTAGTTGAGCAGTTCTTC. Translation: CASSRDEVVEQFF.

The chain uses TRBV4-3 and TRBJ1-2; D is perhaps TRBD1 (6 bases). The V and J ends lost 0 bases and 7 bases respectively, with 18 bases between them. Per germline, CDR1 LGHNA and CDR2 YSLEER. The CDR3 runs 16 residues. The CDR3 sequence: CASSQDRGGLKRGYTF. The CDR3 region has the DNA TGCGCCAGCAGCCAAGATCGCGGGGGGCTAAAACGTGGCTACACCTTC.

The genes are TRBV7-3 and TRBJ2-1; D ambiguous. Deletions cut 5 bases from V and 3 bases from J, with 11 bases between. The CDR3 loop spans 14 amino acids. CDR1 SGHTA and CDR2 FQGTGA come from the germline V gene. The CDR3 DNA sequence: TGTGCCAGCAGCCCTTCCATGAGCTACAATGAGCAGTTCTTC. Its protein product is CASSPSMSYNEQFF.

This clone showed up just a few times. The V gene is TRBV7-2, the J gene TRBJ2-5, with 10 bases identical to TRBD2. The CDR3 is made up of 15 amino acids. Germline lookup yields CDR1 SGHTA and CDR2 FQGNSA. Losses at the gene ends were 1 base for V and 1 base for J; bases not matched to a gene: 0. The CDR3 protein is CASSLGLAGQETQYF. DNA of the CDR3: TGTGCCAGCAGCTTAGGACTAGCGGGCCAAGAGACCCAGTACTTC.